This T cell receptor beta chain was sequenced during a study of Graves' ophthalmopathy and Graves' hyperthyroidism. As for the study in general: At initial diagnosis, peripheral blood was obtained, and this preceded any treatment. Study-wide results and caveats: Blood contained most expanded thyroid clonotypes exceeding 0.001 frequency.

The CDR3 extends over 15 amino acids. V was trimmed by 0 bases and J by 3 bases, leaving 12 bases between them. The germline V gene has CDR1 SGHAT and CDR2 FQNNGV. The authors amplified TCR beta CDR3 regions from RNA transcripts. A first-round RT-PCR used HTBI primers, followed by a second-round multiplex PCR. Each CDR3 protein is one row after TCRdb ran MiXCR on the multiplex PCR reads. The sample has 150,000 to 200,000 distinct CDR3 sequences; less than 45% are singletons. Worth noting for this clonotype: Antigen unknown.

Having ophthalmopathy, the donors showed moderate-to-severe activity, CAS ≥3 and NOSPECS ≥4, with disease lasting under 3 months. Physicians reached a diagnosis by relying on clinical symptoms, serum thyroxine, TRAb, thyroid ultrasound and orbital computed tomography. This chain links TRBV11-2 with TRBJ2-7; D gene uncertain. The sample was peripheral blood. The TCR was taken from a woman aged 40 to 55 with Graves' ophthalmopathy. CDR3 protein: CASSLDRAAGYEQYF. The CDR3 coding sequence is TGTGCCAGCAGCTTAGATCGGGCAGCCGGCTACGAGCAGTACTTC.